This T cell receptor beta chain was sequenced in a study of OX40 agonist ivuxolimab in advanced cancers. Study context: Administration of intravenous ivuxolimab to patients occurred every 2 weeks at 0.01 to 10 mg/kg. From roughly 23 to 90 years was the age range, with a mean of about 54 years, and around 83% were male.

To note about this clone: Its antigen is unidentified.

Study-wide results and limits: Within 6 weeks, CD4+ and CD8+ blood T cells expanded clonally at 0.1 to 3.0 mg/kg.

Patients with autoimmune history or systemic immunosuppression were excluded. TCRdb's table, derived via immunoSEQ multiplex PCR, lists solely in-frame clones and lacks some. This sample has about 25,000 clones, with approximately 91% found just once. CDR1 and CDR2 (germline): SGHKS, YYEKEE (reference sequence). The V segment lost 3 bases and the J segment 0 bases; nucleotides outside the gene matches: 5. This CDR3 has 15 residues. This chain uses TRBV5-5 with TRBJ2-7, with TRBD2 identical over 8 bases. The sequence was obtained from an adult with an advanced solid tumor such as melanoma, head and neck, liver or kidney cancer. The sample here was CD4+ or CD8+ T cells sorted from blood, taken in a trial of the OX40 agonist ivuxolimab. The CDR3 is CASSSTSVSSYEQYF. In DNA form, the CDR3 reads TGTGCCAGCAGCTCGACTAGCGTAAGCTCCTACGAGCAGTACTTC.